This is a list of T cell receptor beta chains from one sample in a study of blood T cell repertoires in COVID-19. Clones were read by immunoSEQ multiplex PCR, and TCRdb kept only the in-frame ones, dropping some. The table has a few hundred thousand clones, more than 75% seen once. Material for sequencing was peripheral blood. The receptor source for this set is a man aged 55 to 69 with acute or convalescent COVID-19. Both conserved end residues are part of each CDR3. The order of the fields is V gene, clone size, D gene, J gene, CDR3 DNA, CDR3 protein. A D gene is named only where the DNA matches it firmly. A clone size is listed for some rows: how often the clone was seen (once, few, many), or a class if it is expanded.

v_call: TRBV5-6; clone_size: few; d_call: -; j_call: TRBJ1-2; cdr3_nt: TGTGCCAGCAGCGGCAGGGGTAGGGCCTATGGCTACACCTTC; cdr3_aa: CASSGRGRAYGYTF
v_call: TRBV18; clone_size: -; d_call: TRBD1; j_call: TRBJ2-5; cdr3_nt: TGTGCCAGCTCACCTTCACCCCGGACAGGGGGCGAGACCCAGTACTTC; cdr3_aa: CASSPSPRTGGETQYF
v_call: TRBV9; clone_size: -; d_call: -; j_call: TRBJ1-2; cdr3_nt: TGTGCCAGCAGCGTAGACCCTACTAACTATGGCTACACCTTC; cdr3_aa: CASSVDPTNYGYTF
v_call: TRBV7-9; clone_size: -; d_call: -; j_call: TRBJ2-2; cdr3_nt: TGTGCCAGCAGCTCCCCCGGTGGGGGCGTTACCACCCGGGAGCTGTTTTTT; cdr3_aa: CASSSPGGGVTTRELFF
v_call: TRBV9; clone_size: -; d_call: -; j_call: TRBJ2-3; cdr3_nt: TGTGCCAGCAGCCCGCGACTTCTCACAGATACGCAGTATTTT; cdr3_aa: CASSPRLLTDTQYF
v_call: TRBV21-1; clone_size: -; d_call: -; j_call: TRBJ2-7; cdr3_nt: TGTGCCAGCAGTAAAAGAGGGGAGACAGGGGGAAAACCCCTACACGAGCAGTACTTC; cdr3_aa: CASSKRGETGGKPLHEQYF
v_call: TRBV14; clone_size: -; d_call: -; j_call: TRBJ2-5; cdr3_nt: TGTGCCAGCAGCCACGGCCAGCCGGGGGAGACCCAGTACTTC; cdr3_aa: CASSHGQPGETQYF
v_call: TRBV10-3; clone_size: few; d_call: TRBD1; j_call: TRBJ2-3; cdr3_nt: TGTGCCATCAGTGGGGACAGGGGAATAGCGCAGTATTTT; cdr3_aa: CAISGDRGIAQYF
v_call: TRBV5-1; clone_size: -; d_call: -; j_call: TRBJ1-2; cdr3_nt: TGCGCCAGCAGCCCCGACACCCTGCCTAACTATGGCTACACCTTC; cdr3_aa: CASSPDTLPNYGYTF
v_call: TRBV10-1; clone_size: -; d_call: TRBD1; j_call: TRBJ2-6; cdr3_nt: TGCGCCAGCAGCGCTCAGACAGGGATCGAAGGAAGAGGGGCCAACGTCCTGACTTTC; cdr3_aa: CASSAQTGIEGRGANVLTF
v_call: TRBV7-9; clone_size: -; d_call: -; j_call: TRBJ2-5; cdr3_nt: TGTGCCAGCAGCTGGTGGGGGCGCGGTACGGAGACCCAGTACTTC; cdr3_aa: CASSWWGRGTETQYF
v_call: TRBV6-1; clone_size: -; d_call: -; j_call: TRBJ1-6; cdr3_nt: TGTGCCAGCAGTGAGAAGGGAGCCTATAATTCACCCCTCCACTTT; cdr3_aa: CASSEKGAYNSPLHF
v_call: TRBV5-1; clone_size: -; d_call: TRBD1; j_call: TRBJ2-1; cdr3_nt: TGCGCCAGCAGCGGCCCAGGGGGCGGGCAACACAATGAGCAGTTCTTC; cdr3_aa: CASSGPGGGQHNEQFF
v_call: TRBV6-5; clone_size: -; d_call: -; j_call: TRBJ2-5; cdr3_nt: TGTGCCAGCAGTTACGTAGGGGAAGAGACCCAGTACTTC; cdr3_aa: CASSYVGEETQYF
v_call: TRBV6-2/TRBV6-3; clone_size: -; d_call: -; j_call: TRBJ1-3; cdr3_nt: TGTGCCAGCAGCTCCACTCTTACCTCTGGAAACACCATATATTTT; cdr3_aa: CASSSTLTSGNTIYF
v_call: TRBV19; clone_size: once; d_call: TRBD2; j_call: TRBJ2-7; cdr3_nt: TGTGCCAGTAGTATAGATCGGGGACTATCTTACGAGCAGTACTTC; cdr3_aa: CASSIDRGLSYEQYF
v_call: TRBV2; clone_size: few; d_call: TRBD2; j_call: TRBJ2-3; cdr3_nt: TGTGCCAGCAGCTCCGGGACTAGAGGCCCCGCAGATACGCAGTATTTT; cdr3_aa: CASSSGTRGPADTQYF
v_call: TRBV9; clone_size: once; d_call: TRBD2; j_call: TRBJ2-3; cdr3_nt: TGTGCCAGCAGCGACCGACAAGGCGGGAGTAACACAGATACGCAGTATTTT; cdr3_aa: CASSDRQGGSNTDTQYF
v_call: TRBV12-3/TRBV12-4; clone_size: -; d_call: -; j_call: TRBJ2-1; cdr3_nt: TGTGCCAGCAAGGGGCCCTACAATGAGCAGTTCTTC; cdr3_aa: CASKGPYNEQFF
v_call: TRBV5-1; clone_size: -; d_call: TRBD1; j_call: TRBJ1-3; cdr3_nt: TGCGCCACCTCACAGGGGGAACCTGGAAACACCATATATTTT; cdr3_aa: CATSQGEPGNTIYF
v_call: TRBV3-1/TRBV3-2; clone_size: -; d_call: -; j_call: TRBJ1-2; cdr3_nt: TGTGCCAGCAGCCAAGGTTATGGTGGGACTCGTCTTAACTATGGCTACACCTTC; cdr3_aa: CASSQGYGGTRLNYGYTF
v_call: TRBV6-5; clone_size: once; d_call: -; j_call: TRBJ2-1; cdr3_nt: TGTGCCAGCAGTTACTCCGGAGAACGTGAGCAGTTCTTC; cdr3_aa: CASSYSGEREQFF
v_call: TRBV5-1; clone_size: few; d_call: TRBD1; j_call: TRBJ1-1; cdr3_nt: TGCGCCAGCAGTCACGGACAGGGGCCGAACACTGAAGCTTTCTTT; cdr3_aa: CASSHGQGPNTEAFF
v_call: TRBV5-1; clone_size: once; d_call: TRBD2; j_call: TRBJ2-2; cdr3_nt: TGCGCCAGCAGCCCTGGACTAGCGGGTTTACTTACCGGGGAGCTGTTTTTT; cdr3_aa: CASSPGLAGLLTGELFF
v_call: TRBV11-2; clone_size: few; d_call: TRBD1; j_call: TRBJ2-7; cdr3_nt: TGTGCCAGCAGCGTTGGACAGGGGGCCTACGAGCAGTACTTC; cdr3_aa: CASSVGQGAYEQYF
v_call: TRBV20-1; clone_size: -; d_call: -; j_call: TRBJ1-1; cdr3_nt: TGCAGTGCTAGAGTGGGAGGGTCGGCTTTCTTT; cdr3_aa: CSARVGGSAFF
v_call: TRBV6-1; clone_size: -; d_call: -; j_call: TRBJ1-6; cdr3_nt: TGTGCCAGCAGTGAAGTGGGCAGGGCCCCCCTCCACTTT; cdr3_aa: CASSEVGRAPLHF
v_call: TRBV6-5; clone_size: -; d_call: TRBD2; j_call: TRBJ2-3; cdr3_nt: TGTGCCAGCAGCACCGGACTAGTACTCACAGATACGCAGTATTTT; cdr3_aa: CASSTGLVLTDTQYF
v_call: TRBV5-1; clone_size: once; d_call: -; j_call: TRBJ1-1; cdr3_nt: TGCGCCAGCAGCAACACCCCGCGGGAGGCGATGAACACTGAAGCTTTCTTT; cdr3_aa: CASSNTPREAMNTEAFF
v_call: TRBV19; clone_size: -; d_call: TRBD1; j_call: TRBJ2-1; cdr3_nt: TGTGCCAGTAGTATTTTCGGTGGGGGACAGGGGGCTGATGAGCAGTTCTTC; cdr3_aa: CASSIFGGGQGADEQFF
v_call: TRBV3-1/TRBV3-2; clone_size: -; d_call: -; j_call: TRBJ2-7; cdr3_nt: TGTGCCAGCAGCCCTGGACTCCGGTACGAGCAGTACTTC; cdr3_aa: CASSPGLRYEQYF
v_call: TRBV9; clone_size: many; d_call: TRBD1; j_call: TRBJ1-3; cdr3_nt: TGTGCCAGCAGCGCAATTGGACAGGGAGGAGGAAACACCATATATTTT; cdr3_aa: CASSAIGQGGGNTIYF
v_call: TRBV29-1; clone_size: -; d_call: -; j_call: TRBJ2-7; cdr3_nt: TGCAGCGTTGCAGACGGCTACGAGCAGTACTTC; cdr3_aa: CSVADGYEQYF
v_call: TRBV14; clone_size: few; d_call: TRBD1; j_call: TRBJ1-1; cdr3_nt: TGTGCCAGCAGCCGGCAGGGACAGGCCTTGAACACTGAAGCTTTCTTT; cdr3_aa: CASSRQGQALNTEAFF
v_call: TRBV10-2; clone_size: -; d_call: TRBD2; j_call: TRBJ2-1; cdr3_nt: TGCGCCACCGGAGGAGTAGCGGGGGGCAATGAGCAGTTCTTC; cdr3_aa: CATGGVAGGNEQFF
v_call: TRBV6-5; clone_size: once; d_call: -; j_call: TRBJ2-7; cdr3_nt: TGTGCCAGCCGCGGAATGGGTCGGAATTACGAGCAGTACTTC; cdr3_aa: CASRGMGRNYEQYF
v_call: TRBV2; clone_size: -; d_call: TRBD1; j_call: TRBJ1-5; cdr3_nt: TGTGCCAGCAGTGACCGGGGACAGGGGTCGGGCAATCAGCCCCAGCATTTT; cdr3_aa: CASSDRGQGSGNQPQHF
v_call: TRBV7-6; clone_size: once; d_call: -; j_call: TRBJ1-5; cdr3_nt: TGTGCCAGCAGCCCGATGGGGGGGAGGGGTCAGCCCCAGCATTTT; cdr3_aa: CASSPMGGRGQPQHF
v_call: TRBV5-5; clone_size: -; d_call: -; j_call: TRBJ2-3; cdr3_nt: TGTGCCAGCAGCTTTACAGGGAGCACAGATACGCAGTATTTT; cdr3_aa: CASSFTGSTDTQYF
v_call: TRBV9; clone_size: -; d_call: TRBD1; j_call: TRBJ1-1; cdr3_nt: TGTGCCAGCAGCGAACACAGGGGGACCGGAACTGAAGCTTTCTTT; cdr3_aa: CASSEHRGTGTEAFF
v_call: TRBV4-1; clone_size: -; d_call: -; j_call: TRBJ2-7; cdr3_nt: TGCGCCAGCAGCCACAATGCCGCGAGTGCAATCTCCTACGAGCAGTACTTC; cdr3_aa: CASSHNAASAISYEQYF
v_call: TRBV21-1; clone_size: once; d_call: -; j_call: TRBJ2-6; cdr3_nt: TGTGCCAGCAGCAAAGGGGGGACAGGCGACTCTGGGGCCAACGTCCTGACTTTC; cdr3_aa: CASSKGGTGDSGANVLTF
v_call: TRBV4-1; clone_size: -; d_call: TRBD1; j_call: TRBJ1-2; cdr3_nt: TGCGCCAGCAGCCCACGACAGGGTTTGGATGGCTACACCTTC; cdr3_aa: CASSPRQGLDGYTF
v_call: TRBV18; clone_size: -; d_call: TRBD1; j_call: TRBJ1-6; cdr3_nt: TGTGCCAGCTCGCGGGACAGGGATAATTCACCCCTCCACTTT; cdr3_aa: CASSRDRDNSPLHF
v_call: TRBV7-9; clone_size: -; d_call: TRBD1; j_call: TRBJ2-6; cdr3_nt: TGTGCCAGCAGCGCATCAAACAGGGGGTCTGGGGCCAACGTCCTGACTTTC; cdr3_aa: CASSASNRGSGANVLTF
v_call: TRBV19; clone_size: -; d_call: TRBD2; j_call: TRBJ2-1; cdr3_nt: TGTGCCAGTAGTGGAATTAGCGGGGGGGCAGCGGATGAGCAGTTCTTC; cdr3_aa: CASSGISGGAADEQFF
v_call: TRBV3-1/TRBV3-2; clone_size: -; d_call: TRBD1; j_call: TRBJ2-7; cdr3_nt: TGTGCCAGCAGCCCCCTGGGGACAGGGCCATCCTACGAGCAGTACTTC; cdr3_aa: CASSPLGTGPSYEQYF
v_call: TRBV5-4; clone_size: -; d_call: TRBD1; j_call: TRBJ1-2; cdr3_nt: TGTGCCAGCAGGCTTTGGACAGGACCACCTAACTATGGCTACACCTTC; cdr3_aa: CASRLWTGPPNYGYTF
v_call: TRBV19; clone_size: -; d_call: TRBD1; j_call: TRBJ2-1; cdr3_nt: TGTGCCAGTAGTATAGACCCCCGGGACAGGGGACCCTACAATGAGCAGTTCTTC; cdr3_aa: CASSIDPRDRGPYNEQFF
v_call: TRBV19; clone_size: -; d_call: -; j_call: TRBJ1-5; cdr3_nt: TGTGCCAGTAAGGAGACTATTCATATAAGCAATCAGCCCCAGCATTTT; cdr3_aa: CASKETIHISNQPQHF